This passage covers 14 T cell receptor beta chains from one sample sequenced in a study of blood T cell repertoires in COVID-19. The assay was immunoSEQ multiplex PCR, and TCRdb's table has in-frame clones only and misses some. The sample holds 57,000 or so clones, 65% to 85% seen once. Source material: peripheral blood. Source of these receptors: a man in his sixties or seventies with active COVID-19.

The rearrangement links TRBV23-1 to TRBJ2-5; 9 bases are shared with TRBD2. TRBV23-1 counts as an open reading frame of uncertain function. The CDR3 covers 16 residues. After removal of 10 bases from V and 4 bases from J, the junction contained 16 bases not matched to a gene. CDR3 region: CATLRGPSGEVETQYF. The CDR3, as DNA: TGCGCCACTTTACGGGGGCCTAGCGGGGAGGTAGAGACCCAGTACTTC.

For this clone: The junction does not match germline at one end; this may be a read error. The chain links TRBV20-1 to TRBJ1-1, with a weak D call TRBD1 (5 bases). The germline V gene has CDR1 DFQATT and CDR2 SNEGSKA (reference sequence). The length of the CDR3 is 11 residues. The CDR3 reads CAGQPNTEAFF. The DNA for the CDR3 is TGTGCGGGGCAGCCGAACACTGAAGCTTTCTTT.

This clone showed up just once. The chain employs TRBV27 and TRBJ2-7; perhaps TRBD2 as D (6 bases). Germline assignment: CDR1 MNHEY and CDR2 SMNVEV (reference sequence). V lost 4 bases, J lost 2 bases, and 9 bases lay in between. The CDR3 sequence is 13 residues long. CDR3 nucleotide sequence: TGTGCCAGCAGTTCTGCGGGACCCTACGAGCAGTACTTC. The encoded protein is CASSSAGPYEQYF.

V usage is TRBV10-3 and J usage is TRBJ1-2; TRBD1 matches at 10 bases. Trimming removed 3 bases from V and 8 bases from J; junction bases left unmatched: 6. The CDR3 totals 14 residues. Germline V gives CDR1 ENHRY, CDR2 SYGVKD. This chain's CDR3 is CAISDSTGGWGYTF. CDR3 coding DNA: TGTGCCATCAGTGATTCGACAGGGGGCTGGGGCTACACCTTC.

CDR3: CASSQDMGEETQYF. CDR3 bases: TGTGCCAGCAGCCAAGATATGGGAGAAGAGACCCAGTACTTC. The chain employs TRBV14 and TRBJ2-5; TRBD2 is a possible D gene (5 bases). The CDR3 totals 14 residues. V lost 0 bases, J lost 3 bases, and 8 bases lay in between. Germline V CDR1 and CDR2: SGHDN, FVKESK.

The V and J genes are TRBV27 and TRBJ2-7; D perhaps matches TRBD1 (6 bases). CDR3 length equals 14 residues. From germline, CDR1 is MNHEY and CDR2 SMNVEV (reference sequence). V lost 5 bases to trimming and J lost 7 bases, with 18 bases between them. CDR3: CASSRETGRGEQYF. In DNA, the CDR3 is TGTGCCAGCAGTCGCGAGACAGGAAGGGGAGAGCAGTACTTC.

This clone appeared a single time. V is TRBV4-2 and J is TRBJ2-1; D is unresolved. The V end was cut by 1 base, the J end by 6 bases, with 10 bases between. CDR1 and CDR2 (germline): LGHNA, YNFKEQ. The CDR3 is 14 amino acids. The CDR3 is CASSQGGGSNEQFF. CDR3 DNA: TGTGCCAGCAGCCAAGGAGGCGGAAGCAATGAGCAGTTCTTC.

J is TRBJ2-5 and V is TRBV5-4; TRBD2 might be the D (6 bases). The V end lost 3 bases, the J end lost 5 bases, and 11 bases lay between the germline ends. Germline CDR1 is SGHNT and CDR2 is YYREEE (reference sequence). The CDR3 length is 13 residues. The CDR3 nucleotides are TGTGCCAGCAGCTCCAGGGAGGTGGAGACCCAGTACTTC. Protein: CASSSREVETQYF.

The rearrangement uses TRBV18 and TRBJ2-7; 9 bases map to TRBD1. Germline V gene sequence: CDR1 KGHSH, CDR2 LQKENI. The trim removed 5 bases at V and 4 bases at J, leaving 12 bases unmatched. CDR3 length: 16 residues. The CDR3 coding sequence is TGTGCCAGCTCATCGACAGGGACAGGGAAGGCTTACGAGCAGTACTTC. Amino acids: CASSSTGTGKAYEQYF.

The V gene is TRBV30, the J gene TRBJ2-7, with 9 bases aligning to TRBD1. V gave up 5 bases and J gave up 4 bases; unmatched junction bases: 6. The CDR3 length is 13 residues. Germline V gene lookup returns CDR1 GTSNPN and CDR2 SVGIG (reference sequence). The DNA of the CDR3 is TGTGCCTGGGCCGGGACAGGGCCTTACGAGCAGTACTTC. The encoded protein is CAWAGTGPYEQYF. Complete variable domain (other parts from reference TRBV30 and TRBJ2-7): SQTIHQWPATLVQPVGSPLSLECTVEGTSNPNLYWYRQAAGRGLQLLFYSVGIGQISSEVPQNLSASRPQDRQFILSSKKLLLSDSGFYLCAWAGTGPYEQYFGPGTRLTVT.

The genes are TRBV7-2 and TRBJ1-2; D is ambiguous. CDR1 and CDR2 (germline): SGHTA, FQGNSA. V dropped 0 bases and J dropped 3 bases, with 8 bases sitting between them. This CDR3 is built from 14 residues. CDR3 sequence reads: CASSLAAGYYGYTF. CDR3 DNA sequence: TGTGCCAGCAGCTTAGCAGCAGGATACTATGGCTACACCTTC.

In its sample, this clone was seen a few times. The V gene is TRBV5-8, the J gene TRBJ2-7, with a tentative D call TRBD2 (6 bases). The CDR3 covers 13 residues. The V gene lost 7 bases and the J gene lost 3 bases, with 14 bases spanning the gap. CDR1 is SGHTS and CDR2 is YDEGEE in the germline V gene. CDR3 bases: TGTGCCAGCGCCCGGAGGGGCGGCTACGAGCAGTACTTC. The encoded protein is CASARRGGYEQYF. Variable domain in full (rest from reference TRBV5-8 and TRBJ2-7): EAGVTQSPTHLIKTRGQQATLRCSPISGHTSVYWYQQALGLGLQFLLWYDEGEERNRGNFPPRFSGRQFPNYSSELNVNALELEDSALYLCASARRGGYEQYFGPGTRLTVT.

The chain employs TRBV11-3 and TRBJ2-7; 10 bases match TRBD2. Germline CDR1 is SGHNT and CDR2 is YENEEA. This CDR3 region has 16 residues. Trimming removed 5 bases from V and 3 bases from J; junction bases left unmatched: 10. For the CDR3, the DNA is TGTGCCAGCAGCCAAACTAGCGGGAAAAGTGTCTACGAGCAGTACTTC. Translated: CASSQTSGKSVYEQYF.

Only a few counts were recorded for this clone. The chain employs TRBV7-2 and TRBJ2-1; possible D gene TRBD2, 7 bases. Germline V gene data show CDR1 as SGHTA and CDR2 as FQGNSA. This CDR3 is 15 amino acids long. V dropped 5 bases and J dropped 6 bases, with 17 bases sitting between them. The CDR3 loop is CASSPRGRGTNEQFF. The CDR3 bases are TGTGCCAGCAGCCCCCGGGGGCGGGGGACCAATGAGCAGTTCTTC.